These T cell receptor beta chains were read from a single sample in a study of post-analysis software for immune sequencing data. TCRdb re-derived calls from the PCR reads in MiXCR, one entry per CDR3 protein. The table shows around 400,000 distinct CDR3 sequences, with about a third occurring only once. Sequencing input: blood. The source of these receptors is a girl between 10 and 17 years old with multiple sclerosis. CDR3s include the opening cysteine and the closing phenylalanine or tryptophan. The D gene is left open where the match is weak. Size values are once, few and many counts, or a class for expanded clones, and some rows have none.

abundance,d_gene,v_gene,j_gene,CDR3aa,CDR3nt
NA,NA,TRBV12-3/TRBV12-4,TRBJ1-1,CASSFRPSSEAFF,TGTGCCAGCAGTTTTAGGCCCAGCTCTGAAGCTTTCTTT
few,TRBD1,TRBV2,TRBJ2-1,CASSDRGTEYNEQFF,TGTGCCAGCAGCGACAGAGGGACAGAGTACAATGAGCAGTTCTTC
NA,NA,TRBV4-3,TRBJ2-5,CASSQDPMAGGTGTQYF,TGCGCCAGCAGCCAAGATCCTATGGCGGGGGGGACAGGGACCCAGTACTTC
few,NA,TRBV5-6,TRBJ1-1,CASSLGEGRTEAFF,TGTGCCAGCAGCTTGGGTGAAGGGAGGACTGAAGCTTTCTTT
NA,TRBD2,TRBV7-2,TRBJ2-1,CASSLQRGGRNEQFF,TGTGCCAGCAGCTTACAGCGGGGGGGCCGCAATGAGCAGTTCTTC
few,NA,TRBV27,TRBJ2-2,CASSLGSRSTGELFF,TGTGCCAGCAGTTTAGGGTCAAGGAGCACCGGGGAGCTGTTTTTT
NA,TRBD1,TRBV27,TRBJ2-7,CASSHRDSPTYEQYF,TGTGCCAGCAGTCACCGGGACAGCCCAACCTACGAGCAGTACTTC
few,NA,TRBV5-6,TRBJ2-2,CASSGRTGELFF,TGTGCCAGCAGTGGGAGGACCGGGGAGCTGTTTTTT
once,TRBD1,TRBV6-6,TRBJ2-7,CATQDGDRVYEQYF,TGTGCCACTCAAGATGGGGACAGGGTATACGAGCAGTACTTC
once,NA,TRBV10-3,TRBJ2-7,CAISAEEQVEQYF,TGTGCCATCAGTGCGGAGGAGCAGGTCGAGCAGTACTTC
many,NA,TRBV5-1,TRBJ2-5,CASSLGRGPETQYF,TGTGCCAGCAGCTTAGGGAGAGGGCCAGAGACCCAGTACTTC
few,NA,TRBV20-1,TRBJ2-7,CSARVRDTHYEQYF,TGCAGTGCTAGAGTCCGGGACACCCACTACGAGCAGTACTTC
NA,NA,TRBV12-3/TRBV12-4,TRBJ1-2,CASSLWRIENYGYTF,TGTGCCAGCAGTTTGTGGCGGATCGAGAACTATGGCTACACCTTC
once,TRBD1,TRBV4-1,TRBJ1-5,CASSQGPLGTGGYEPQHF,TGCGCCAGCAGCCAAGGCCCCTTAGGGACAGGGGGATACGAGCCCCAGCATTTT
NA,NA,TRBV27,TRBJ2-7,CASSLMDAAPYEQYF,TGTGCCAGCAGTTTAATGGACGCAGCTCCCTACGAGCAGTACTTC
many,TRBD2,TRBV9,TRBJ2-3,CASSVEGGLAGESFTQYF,TGTGCCAGCAGCGTAGAAGGCGGACTAGCGGGGGAATCTTTCACGCAGTATTTT
NA,NA,TRBV7-9,TRBJ1-2,CASSLYQRHSYGYTF,TGTGCCAGCAGCTTATATCAGAGGCACAGCTATGGCTACACCTTC
NA,NA,TRBV29-1,TRBJ2-1,CSVEDLDEQFF,TGCAGCGTTGAAGATCTGGATGAGCAGTTCTTC
few,TRBD1,TRBV6-5,TRBJ1-2,CASSSPDRASYTF,TGTGCCAGCAGTTCCCCGGACAGGGCTTCCTACACCTTC
NA,TRBD1,TRBV7-6,TRBJ1-2,CASSLRDRRSYGYTF,TGTGCCAGCAGCTTAAGGGACAGGAGATCCTATGGCTACACCTTC
NA,NA,TRBV5-1,TRBJ2-1,CASSFRENEQFF,TGCGCCAGCAGCTTCAGGGAGAATGAGCAGTTCTTC
NA,NA,TRBV7-8,TRBJ1-2,CASSLRRWGGKNYDYTF,TGTGCCAGCAGCTTAAGACGTTGGGGGGGAAAGAACTATGACTACACCTTC
few,NA,TRBV7-8,TRBJ2-3,CASSLARLDADTQYF,TGTGCCAGCAGCTTAGCGCGCCTGGACGCAGATACGCAGTATTTT
few,TRBD1,TRBV7-9,TRBJ2-7,CASSFPRRGTGEPYEQYF,TGTGCCAGCAGCTTCCCTAGGAGGGGGACAGGGGAACCCTACGAGCAGTACTTC
NA,TRBD1,TRBV5-1,TRBJ2-5,CASSPGTAKETQYF,TGCGCCAGCAGCCCCGGGACAGCCAAGGAGACCCAGTACTTC
NA,NA,TRBV3-1,TRBJ2-5,CASSQDPQETQYF,TGTGCCAGCAGCCAAGATCCCCAAGAGACCCAGTACTTC
NA,NA,TRBV12-3/TRBV12-4,TRBJ2-1,CASSLPAPHYNEQFF,TGTGCCAGCAGTTTGCCGGCGCCTCACTACAATGAGCAGTTCTTC
few,TRBD2,TRBV5-6,TRBJ2-7,CASSPGTRTNEQYF,TGTGCCAGCAGCCCAGGGACTAGGACCAACGAGCAGTACTTC
NA,TRBD1,TRBV7-9,TRBJ2-1,CASSLVTTRDRVSYNEQFF,TGTGCCAGCAGCTTAGTTACGACCCGGGACAGGGTCTCCTACAATGAGCAGTTCTTC
once,NA,TRBV7-2,TRBJ2-4,CASSLVSQDDEQYF,TGTGCCAGCAGCCTAGTAAGTCAGGACGATGAGCAGTACTTC
NA,NA,TRBV10-1,TRBJ2-2,CASSEVRADTGELFF,TGCGCCAGCAGTGAAGTCAGGGCGGACACCGGGGAGCTGTTTTTT
NA,NA,TRBV4-2,TRBJ2-7,CASSPLLDMNYEQYF,TGTGCCAGCAGCCCTCTCTTGGACATGAACTACGAGCAGTACTTC
few,TRBD1,TRBV2,TRBJ1-1,CASSELGQGDTEAFF,TGTGCCAGCAGTGAATTGGGACAGGGGGACACTGAAGCTTTCTTT
few,NA,TRBV20-1,TRBJ2-1,CSARAPGSGEQFF,TGCAGTGCTAGGGCCCCCGGATCGGGTGAGCAGTTCTTC
NA,NA,TRBV9,TRBJ2-1,CASSVVPEANEQFF,TGTGCCAGCAGCGTAGTTCCAGAGGCCAATGAGCAGTTCTTC
few,NA,TRBV4-1,TRBJ1-1,CASSQSPSWRDEAFF,TGCGCCAGCAGCCAATCCCCATCTTGGCGGGATGAAGCTTTCTTT
NA,NA,TRBV6-5,TRBJ2-3,CASSYSTMGEEYF,TGTGCCAGCAGTTACTCCACTATGGGGGAGGAGTATTTT
few,NA,TRBV20-1,TRBJ2-1,CSALLSGSYNEQFF,TGCAGTGCTCTGTTGAGCGGATCTTACAATGAGCAGTTCTTC
NA,NA,TRBV20-1,TRBJ2-1,CSASIGGHNEQFF,TGCAGTGCTAGTATCGGGGGCCACAATGAGCAGTTCTTC
NA,NA,TRBV14,TRBJ2-1,CASSRSAGFNEQFF,TGTGCCAGCAGCCGAAGCGCGGGGTTCAATGAGCAGTTCTTC
few,NA,TRBV5-1,TRBJ1-2,CASSLGLLNYGYTF,TGCGCCAGCAGCTTGGGGCTTCTTAACTATGGCTACACCTTC
NA,NA,TRBV7-9,TRBJ2-7,CASSVNPSAGSGYEQYF,TGTGCCAGCAGCGTAAACCCTTCGGCAGGGTCGGGTTACGAGCAGTACTTC
NA,NA,TRBV3-1,TRBJ2-1,CASSQVFGTRAYNEQFF,TGTGCCAGCAGCCAAGTGTTCGGGACTCGGGCCTACAATGAGCAGTTCTTC
NA,TRBD2,TRBV3-1,TRBJ2-7,CASSLGTSGGKEQYF,TGTGCCAGCAGCCTCGGGACTAGCGGGGGTAAAGAGCAGTACTTC
NA,NA,TRBV29-1,TRBJ2-1,CSLLDSSYNEQFF,TGCAGCCTACTGGACAGCTCCTACAATGAGCAGTTCTTC
NA,TRBD1,TRBV5-6,TRBJ2-4,CASSLNRGSIQYF,TGTGCCAGCAGCTTGAACAGGGGGAGCATTCAGTACTTC
NA,NA,TRBV12-3/TRBV12-4,TRBJ2-7,CASSSTPLGASYEQYF,TGTGCCAGCAGTTCCACCCCGCTGGGGGCCTCCTACGAGCAGTACTTC
few,NA,TRBV28,TRBJ1-5,CASSRGGGMEPQHF,TGTGCCAGCAGCCGCGGAGGGGGGATGGAGCCCCAGCATTTT
NA,TRBD1,TRBV2,TRBJ2-5,CASSPWTGGTETRYF,TGTGCCAGCAGTCCCTGGACAGGGGGAACGGAGACCCGGTACTTC
few,NA,TRBV12-3/TRBV12-4,TRBJ2-1,CASIPSGAIYNEQFF,TGTGCCAGCATCCCTTCCGGGGCGATCTACAATGAGCAGTTCTTC
NA,TRBD1,TRBV6-5,TRBJ1-6,CASSPGQGIPLHF,TGTGCCAGCAGCCCGGGACAGGGAATACCCCTCCACTTT
NA,NA,TRBV7-9,TRBJ1-4,CASSLHQGTEKLFF,TGTGCCAGCAGCTTACACCAGGGTACTGAAAAACTGTTTTTT
NA,TRBD1,TRBV30,TRBJ2-2,CAWSVGARGNEELFF,TGTGCCTGGAGTGTGGGGGCCAGGGGGAACGAGGAGCTGTTTTTT
many,NA,TRBV12-3/TRBV12-4,TRBJ2-2,CASRSGGPVTGELFF,TGTGCCAGCAGGTCCGGGGGCCCCGTCACCGGGGAGCTGTTTTTT
many,NA,TRBV6-6,TRBJ2-3,CASSNEVGRRTDTQYF,TGTGCCAGCAGCAACGAGGTCGGTAGGCGCACAGATACGCAGTATTTT
few,NA,TRBV4-2,TRBJ2-1,CASSPGVDGVSYNEQFF,TGTGCCAGCAGCCCAGGTGTCGACGGCGTCTCCTACAATGAGCAGTTCTTC
many,TRBD2,TRBV20-1,TRBJ2-7,CSASGGANYEQYF,TGCAGTGCTAGCGGGGGGGCCAACTACGAGCAGTACTTC